These 18 T cell receptor beta chains originate from one sample sequenced in a study of shared clonotypes between healthy human individuals (dated by TCRdb to the early 2020s). The library was generated by the immunoSEQ multiplex PCR assay. Imported from immuneACCESS, the table was reduced by TCRdb to in-frame sequences with V and J called. These copies leave out some clones; in studies compared against another copy, an unresolved V gene accounts for under half, and the cause of the remainder is not known. Across this sample there are some 530,000 clones, with roughly 80% seen only once. The ten largest account for roughly an eighth of the sample. Material: PBMCs. The receptors were sampled from a woman in her thirties or forties in good health. Some clones in this sample may be carry-over from other donors' samples.

The V call is TRBV10-2, the J call TRBJ1-5, with D unresolved. The germline V gene has CDR1 WSHSY and CDR2 SAAADI. The CDR3 loop spans 12 amino acids. Trimming took 8 bases from V and 2 from J, leaving 7 bases between them. The CDR3 region is CASRTGNQPQHF. CDR3 DNA sequence: TGCGCCAGCCGGACGGGCAATCAGCCCCAGCATTTT.

This rearrangement joins TRBV7-9 to TRBJ2-5; D uncertain. Trimming took 4 bases from V and 5 from J, leaving 8 bases between them. Germline values: CDR1 SEHNR, CDR2 FQNEAQ (reference sequence). The CDR3 runs to 12 residues. CDR3 in amino acids: CASSSPVETQYF. CDR3 DNA: TGTGCCAGCAGCTCCCCGGTGGAGACCCAGTACTTC.

This clone occurred many times. In the same sample, other DNA sequences code for this CDR3. This chain connects TRBV6-1 to TRBJ1-3, with a possible D match to TRBD1 (5 bases). Germline V gives CDR1 MNHNS, CDR2 SASEGT. Trimming took 3 bases from V and 5 from J, leaving 11 bases between them. The CDR3 length is 14 residues. Here the CDR3 reads CASSESRVRNTIYF. The CDR3 DNA reads TGTGCCAGCAGTGAGTCCAGGGTCAGAAACACCATATATTTT.

A note on this clone: A far more abundant clone sits one base away, making this likely a read error. The sample contains more than one DNA sequence encoding this CDR3. The chain has TRBV7-2 and TRBJ1-2; D is unclear. This CDR3 has 13 amino acids. Per the germline V gene, CDR1 is SGHTA and CDR2 is FQGNSA. For the CDR3, the DNA is TGTGCCAGCAGCCCAACTCCGGGGTATGGCTATACCTTC. Amino acid sequence: CASSPTPGYGYTF.

The DNA for the CDR3 is TGCGCCAGCAGCTTCGGCCAGTCGTACGAGCAGTACTTC. Translated, it gives CASSFGQSYEQYF. This chain links TRBV5-1 with TRBJ2-7; no definite D call. Germline V gene lookup returns CDR1 SGHRS and CDR2 YFSETQ. Trimming took off 2 bases at V and 4 bases at J, with 10 bases between the two ends. There are 13 residues in the CDR3.

V usage is TRBV5-4 and J usage is TRBJ1-5; TRBD1 might be the D (5 bases). The CDR3 is 17 residues long. The V gene's germline CDR1 is SGHNT and CDR2 YYREEE (reference sequence). V dropped 3 bases and J dropped 0 bases, with 16 bases sitting between them. CDR3 residues: CASSSMRGRHSNQPQHF. CDR3 sequence (DNA): TGTGCCAGCAGCTCTATGAGGGGACGACATAGCAATCAGCCCCAGCATTTT.

This chain joins TRBV5-1 and TRBJ2-5; D is ambiguous. V was trimmed by 5 bases and J by 5 bases, leaving 10 bases between them. Germline CDR1 is SGHRS and CDR2 is YFSETQ. The CDR3 sequence is 12 residues long. The CDR3 region has the DNA TGCGCCAGCAGACCGGACCGGGAGACCCAGTACTTC. Protein: CASRPDRETQYF.

This chain joins TRBV30 and TRBJ1-5; tentatively, D is TRBD1 (6 bases). Trimming took off 2 bases at V and 7 bases at J, with 21 bases between the two ends. Germline V gives CDR1 GTSNPN, CDR2 SVGIG (reference sequence). This CDR3 is 16 amino acids long. The CDR3 is CAWSCGGGQENQPQHF. The DNA for the CDR3 is TGTGCCTGGAGTTGTGGCGGGGGGCAGGAGAACCAGCCCCAGCATTTT.

Turning to this clone: A single base is all that separates this from a far larger clone, so a read error is likely. The chain links TRBV6-5 to TRBJ2-5; 9 bases fit TRBD2. The better agreement between TRBJ2-7 and the DNA end casts doubt on the J call. The CDR3 consists of 15 residues. Germline V gene lookup returns CDR1 MNHEY and CDR2 SVGAGI. CDR3: CASNPAGGPTYEQYF. CDR3 coding DNA: TGTGCCAGCAATCCAGCGGGAGGACCGACATACGAGCAGTACTTC.

V gene TRBV7-3 combines with J gene TRBJ2-3; D might be TRBD1 (6 bases). CDR1 SGHTA and CDR2 FQGTGA come from the germline V gene. The CDR3 loop spans 15 amino acids. The V end was cut by 5 bases, the J end by 0 bases, with 12 bases between. In DNA form, the CDR3 reads TGTGCCAGCAGCCAAAACCAGGGGAGCACAGATACGCAGTATTTT. The encoded protein is CASSQNQGSTDTQYF.

J is TRBJ2-5 and V is TRBV7-3, with D unclear. The CDR3 contains 13 residues. Looked up from germline, CDR1 is SGHTA and CDR2 is FQGTGA. V shed 4 bases and J shed 5 bases, with 11 bases lying between them. CDR3 region: CASSSTTGETQYF. The CDR3 DNA sequence: TGTGCCAGCAGCTCCACGACTGGGGAGACCCAGTACTTC.

The chain carries TRBV6-1 and TRBJ1-5; D remains ambiguous. V lost 7 bases to trimming and J lost 5 bases, with 12 bases between them. Germline V gene data show CDR1 as MNHNS and CDR2 as SASEGT. CDR3 length: 13 residues. In nucleotides, the CDR3 is TGTGCCAGCACGCCTAGATTCGATCAGCCCCAGCATTTT. This translates into CASTPRFDQPQHF.

J is TRBJ2-5 and V is TRBV11-2; D is perhaps TRBD2 (7 bases). V shed 5 bases and J shed 3 bases, with 13 bases lying between them. The germline V gene has CDR1 SGHAT and CDR2 FQNNGV. CDR3 length: 14 residues. This chain's CDR3 is CASSRGRAEETQYF. As DNA, the CDR3 is TGTGCCAGCAGCAGGGGGAGGGCGGAAGAGACCCAGTACTTC.

V gene TRBV27 combines with J gene TRBJ2-5; D might be TRBD1 (5 bases). Germline V lookup: CDR1 MNHEY, CDR2 SMNVEV (reference sequence). V shed 0 bases and J shed 3 bases, with 11 bases lying between them. The CDR3 extends over 15 amino acids. CDR3 amino acids: CASSLSDNSKETQYF. CDR3 nucleotides: TGTGCCAGCAGTTTATCGGACAATTCTAAAGAGACCCAGTACTTC.

This sequence joins TRBV5-3 and TRBJ2-7; 9 bases fit TRBD1. TRBV5-3 is given ORF status, its function remaining uncertain. The CDR3 consists of 16 residues. Trimming took 1 base from V and 4 from J; bases not matched to a gene: 9. CDR3 sequence (DNA): TGTGCCAGAAGCTTGTCTCCGGGACAGGGTGTTTACGAGCAGTACTTC. This gives the protein CARSLSPGQGVYEQYF.

The J gene is TRBJ2-3, the V gene TRBV28, with TRBD2 identical over 15 bases. Trimming cost V 6 bases and J 5 bases; bases outside gene matches: 6. The CDR3 contains 16 residues. The germline gives CDR1 MDHEN, CDR2 SYDVKM. The CDR3 nucleotides are TGTGCCAGCAGCCGGGGACTAGCGGGAGGTGAAGATACGCAGTATTTT. Translating it yields CASSRGLAGGEDTQYF.

As regards this clone: One base separates it from a far larger clone, so it is likely a read error. The V gene is TRBV5-4, the J gene TRBJ2-6; D is unclear. Germline CDR1 SGHNT, CDR2 YYREEE (reference sequence). V shed 0 bases and J shed 0 bases, with 1 base lying between them. The CDR3 runs to 14 residues. The CDR3 region has the DNA TGTGCCAGCAGCTTGGGCTCTGGGGCCAACGTCCTGACTTTC. It encodes CASSLGSGANVLTF. The full variable domain, its missing parts supplied by reference TRBV5-4 and TRBJ2-6, is ETGVTQSPTHLIKTRGQQVTLRCSSQSGHNTVSWYQQALGQGPQFIFQYYREEENGRGNFPPRFSGLQFPNYSSELNVNALELDDSALYLCASSLGSGANVLTFGAGSRLTVL.

Comment on this clone: At the DNA level, this CDR3 is encoded by other sequences in the same sample as well. The genes are TRBV5-1 and TRBJ2-2; possibly TRBD1 or TRBD2 for D (5 bases each). The V end was cut by 0 bases, the J end by 4 bases, with 13 bases between. CDR1 and CDR2 from the germline V gene are SGHRS and YFSETQ. The CDR3 totals 16 residues. The CDR3 reads CASSLAGAGSTGELFF. The CDR3, as DNA: TGCGCCAGCAGCTTGGCCGGGGCGGGTTCCACCGGGGAGCTGTTTTTT.